The 28 T cell receptor beta chains listed next were all sequenced from one sample in a study of CD8 T cells in Susac syndrome. When the RNA was reverse transcribed, random hexamers were used with an input of about 0.5 to 1 ug. TCRdb analysed the immunoSEQ multiplex PCR reads with MiXCR anew, one entry per CDR3 protein. Here the sample spans 95,000 to 150,000 distinct CDR3 sequences, 96% being singletons. Sequencing was carried out using CD4+ T cells from PBMCs. The origin of the receptors is a human donor with Susac syndrome.

The chain recombines TRBV29-1 with TRBJ2-3, with TRBD2 matching over 10 bases. Germline lookup yields CDR1 SQVTM and CDR2 ANQGSEA. J was trimmed by 10 bases and V by 6 bases; bases with no gene match: 7. This CDR3 has 12 amino acids. The CDR3 DNA is TGCAGCGTGACTAGCGGGCAGACAGCGCAGTATTTT. Amino acid sequence: CSVTSGQTAQYF.

This rearrangement joins TRBV28 to TRBJ2-3, with 10 nucleotides matching TRBD2. Germline CDR1 reads MDHEN; CDR2 reads SYDVKM. The CDR3 runs 14 residues. V was pared by 6 bases and J by 8 bases, with 8 bases of the junction left unmatched. The CDR3 region is CASSLAGVAGTQYF. CDR3 nucleotide sequence: TGTGCCAGCAGCCTAGCGGGAGTTGCCGGTACGCAGTATTTT.

The chain couples TRBV28 to TRBJ1-1; possibly TRBD1 for D (6 bases). With 5 bases removed from V and 0 bases from J, the gap between germline ends came to 16 bases. The germline V gene has CDR1 MDHEN and CDR2 SYDVKM. The CDR3 totals 16 residues. The CDR3 DNA reads as TGTGCCAGCAGTCCCCACAGGGTCAACATGAACACTGAAGCTTTCTTT. Its protein product is CASSPHRVNMNTEAFF.

The chain combines TRBV7-8 with TRBJ1-1, with D unclear. V lost 0 bases and J 4 bases, leaving 12 bases between the germline ends. Germline CDR1 is SGHVS and CDR2 is FQNEAQ. This CDR3 comprises 15 residues. CDR3 protein: CASSLANSLLTEAFF. The DNA of the CDR3 is TGTGCCAGCAGCTTAGCTAACAGCCTTCTCACTGAAGCTTTCTTT.

V is TRBV2 and J is TRBJ2-1; TRBD2 matches 8 bases. Unmatched junction bases numbered 4, after V lost 6 bases and J lost 6 bases. CDR3 length equals 13 residues. Germline V CDR1 and CDR2: SNHLY, FYNNEI. The CDR3 spells CASRRGESNEQFF. CDR3 DNA sequence: TGTGCCAGCAGGCGGGGGGAGAGCAATGAGCAGTTCTTC.

This chain joins TRBV7-9 and TRBJ1-1; TRBD1 agrees at 11 bases. Germline V CDR1 and CDR2: SEHNR, FQNEAQ (reference sequence). The CDR3 is 15 residues long. V trimming: 4 bases; J trimming: 5 bases; junction bases outside the gene matches: 6. CDR3 sequence reads: CASSSRTGGRTEAFF. CDR3 in DNA: TGTGCCAGCAGCTCCCGGACAGGGGGCCGGACTGAAGCTTTCTTT.

The chain links TRBV2 to TRBJ2-7; D might be TRBD2 (7 bases). Trimming took off 6 bases at V and 4 bases at J, with 16 bases between the two ends. Germline CDR1 SNHLY, CDR2 FYNNEI. The CDR3 covers 14 residues. CDR3 sequence: CASRPRGGAYEQYF. Here the CDR3 DNA reads TGTGCCAGCAGGCCCCGAGGGGGGGCTTACGAGCAGTACTTC.

J is TRBJ2-6 and V is TRBV3-1; 8 positions agree with TRBD1. Germline V CDR1 and CDR2: LGHDT, YNNKEL (reference sequence). The CDR3 has 19 amino acids. J lost 0 bases, V lost 0 bases, and 7 bases had no gene match. The chain's CDR3 is CASSQEWGQETSGANVLTF. The CDR3 bases are TGTGCCAGCAGCCAAGAATGGGGACAGGAGACCTCTGGGGCCAACGTCCTGACTTTC. Full variable domain (missing parts from reference TRBV3-1 and TRBJ2-6): DTAVSQTPKYLVTQMGNDKSIKCEQNLGHDTMYWYKQDSKKFLKIMFSYNNKELIINETVPNRFSPKSPDKAHLNLHINSLELGDSAVYFCASSQEWGQETSGANVLTFGAGSRLTVL.

This chain joins TRBV10-3 and TRBJ1-5; perhaps TRBD1 as D (5 bases). Germline V gene sequence: CDR1 ENHRY, CDR2 SYGVKD. Trimming took off 4 bases at V and 4 bases at J, with 11 bases between the two ends. The CDR3 sequence is 14 residues long. The CDR3 sequence: CAISAGTRNQPQHF. CDR3 bases: TGTGCCATCAGTGCTGGGACTAGGAATCAGCCCCAGCATTTT.

The V and J genes are TRBV20-1 and TRBJ2-3; 12 bases map to TRBD2. V was pared by 3 bases and J by 1 base, with 5 bases of the junction left unmatched. This CDR3 comprises 16 residues. The germline V gene encodes CDR1 DFQATT and CDR2 SNEGSKA (reference sequence). Here the CDR3 DNA reads TGCAGTGCTAGCCTGGGACTAGCGGGCCGCACAGATACGCAGTATTTT. Translating gives CSASLGLAGRTDTQYF.

The table lists this clonotype with a count of one. CDR3 sequence: CSVPRRSSYNEQFF. The CDR3 DNA follows: TGCAGCGTACCTAGGAGGAGCTCCTACAATGAGCAGTTCTTC. This chain uses TRBV29-1 with TRBJ2-1; D possibly corresponds to TRBD2 (5 bases). The CDR3 sequence is 14 residues long. The V end was cut by 6 bases, the J end by 0 bases, with 12 bases between. Looked up from germline, CDR1 is SQVTM and CDR2 is ANQGSEA.

The V and J genes are TRBV13 and TRBJ2-1, with TRBD1 identical over 7 bases. Germline V gives CDR1 PRHDT, CDR2 FYEKMQ (reference sequence). The CDR3 covers 14 residues. V gave up 6 bases and J gave up 5 bases; unmatched junction bases: 7. The chain's CDR3 is CASRPGTVHNEQFF. Written as DNA, the CDR3 is TGTGCCAGCAGACCGGGGACAGTACACAATGAGCAGTTCTTC.

The genes are TRBV6-6 and TRBJ2-7; possibly TRBD1 or TRBD2 for D (5 bases each). The V and J ends lost 0 bases and 3 bases respectively, with 12 bases between them. The CDR3 runs 15 residues. CDR1 and CDR2 (germline): MNHNY, SVGAGI (reference sequence). The CDR3, as DNA: TGTGCCAGCAGTTACTCGGGGGTACTCGACTACGAGCAGTACTTC. This sequence encodes CASSYSGVLDYEQYF.

The chain joins TRBV19 to TRBJ1-1; D possibly corresponds to TRBD1 (5 bases). The CDR3 totals 14 residues. Deletions cut 8 bases from V and 0 bases from J, with 13 bases between. Germline CDR1 and CDR2: LNHDA and SQIVND (reference sequence). In DNA, the CDR3 is TGTGCCAGTCACACGGCAGGGTTGAACACTGAAGCTTTCTTT. Protein sequence: CASHTAGLNTEAFF.

This rearrangement joins TRBV3-1 to TRBJ2-2; a possible D gene is TRBD1 (6 bases). V lost 4 bases and J 1 base, leaving 13 bases between the germline ends. This CDR3 has 16 amino acids. Germline V gene data show CDR1 as LGHDT and CDR2 as YNNKEL (reference sequence). In DNA form, the CDR3 reads TGTGCCAGCAGCCTCAGAGGGGACAAGAACACCGGGGAGCTGTTTTTT. This encodes CASSLRGDKNTGELFF. The full variable domain, in which reference TRBV3-1 and TRBJ2-2 provide the parts outside the CDR3, is DTAVSQTPKYLVTQMGNDKSIKCEQNLGHDTMYWYKQDSKKFLKIMFSYNNKELIINETVPNRFSPKSPDKAHLNLHINSLELGDSAVYFCASSLRGDKNTGELFFGEGSRLTVL.

This clonotype showed up just once. The chain joins TRBV20-1 to TRBJ2-7; TRBD2 matches at 7 bases. There are 15 residues in the CDR3. After removal of 3 bases from V and 2 bases from J, the junction contained 10 bases not matched to a gene. Germline V gene lookup returns CDR1 DFQATT and CDR2 SNEGSKA (reference sequence). CDR3 DNA sequence: TGCAGTGCTAGGGGGGGGGACTCACGACCCTACGAGCAGTACTTC. As protein: CSARGGDSRPYEQYF.

The chain has TRBV15 and TRBJ2-1, with D perhaps TRBD1 or TRBD2 (6 bases each). Trimming shortened V by 1 base and J by 5 bases, and 18 bases separated the two germline ends. The length of the CDR3 is 17 residues. Germline-derived CDR1 and CDR2 are LNHNV and YYDKDF (reference sequence). The chain's CDR3 is CATSRAPIGGSNNEQFF. The CDR3 coding sequence is TGTGCCACCAGCAGAGCCCCCATAGGGGGGTCTAACAATGAGCAGTTCTTC.

The chain has TRBV29-1 and TRBJ2-5; 8 bases are shared with TRBD1. Per the germline V gene, CDR1 is SQVTM and CDR2 is ANQGSEA. V gave up 5 bases and J gave up 5 bases; unmatched junction bases: 13. This CDR3 region has 15 residues. The CDR3 reads CSVRGETGERETQYF. The CDR3 DNA is TGCAGCGTTCGGGGAGAGACAGGGGAGAGGGAGACCCAGTACTTC.

The chain combines TRBV6-5 with TRBJ2-3; 13 bases fit TRBD2. The germline gives CDR1 MNHEY, CDR2 SVGAGI. The CDR3 length is 15 residues. V trimming: 8 bases; J trimming: 6 bases; junction bases outside the gene matches: 8. The CDR3 DNA sequence: TGTGCCAGCCGCAAAGAGGGACTAGCGGGGGATACGCAGTATTTT. It specifies CASRKEGLAGDTQYF.

The chain couples TRBV11-2 to TRBJ1-3; TRBD1 might be the D (6 bases). CDR1 and CDR2 (germline): SGHAT, FQNNGV. The CDR3 is made up of 16 amino acids. Trimming stripped 5 bases from V and 0 bases from J, with 14 bases between. In nucleotides, the CDR3 is TGTGCCAGCAGCAACCCGGGACATTACTCTGGAAACACCATATATTTT. It specifies CASSNPGHYSGNTIYF.

The chain carries TRBV6-1 and TRBJ1-5; 7 nucleotides match TRBD1. The germline CDR1 and CDR2 sequences are MNHNS and SASEGT. V trimming: 4 bases; J trimming: 5 bases; junction bases outside the gene matches: 2. The CDR3 sequence is 13 residues long. Here the CDR3 reads CASSGQGYQPQHF. As DNA, the CDR3 is TGTGCCAGCAGTGGACAGGGATATCAGCCCCAGCATTTT.

The rearrangement links TRBV12-3 or TRBV12-4 to TRBJ2-1; D is perhaps TRBD1 (5 bases). Trimming stripped 6 bases from V and 6 bases from J, with 15 bases between. This CDR3 has 14 amino acids. The CDR3 spells CASRGPQRSNEQFF. The CDR3 bases are TGTGCCAGCAGGGGGCCACAGAGGTCCAATGAGCAGTTCTTC.

The CDR3 sequence: CSARDSGGNTEAFF. In DNA, the CDR3 is TGCAGTGCTAGAGATTCGGGGGGGAACACTGAAGCTTTCTTT. The genes are TRBV20-1 and TRBJ1-1; a possible D gene is TRBD1 (5 bases). Germline values: CDR1 DFQATT, CDR2 SNEGSKA (reference sequence). V lost 0 bases to trimming and J lost 1 base, with 9 bases between them. The CDR3 runs to 14 residues.

The V and J genes are TRBV20-1 and TRBJ2-3, with 7 bases aligning to TRBD1. The V and J ends lost 6 bases and 1 base, in that order; junction bases with no gene match: 7. The germline CDR1 and CDR2 sequences are DFQATT and SNEGSKA (reference sequence). This CDR3 comprises 14 residues. CDR3 in amino acids: CSADTGAGTDTQYF. The CDR3 coding sequence is TGCAGTGCCGACACAGGGGCTGGCACAGATACGCAGTATTTT.

The V and J genes are TRBV29-1 and TRBJ2-4; D not resolved. The CDR3 is 14 amino acids. Trimming removed 0 bases at V and 4 bases at J, with 10 bases between. The germline V gene has CDR1 SQVTM and CDR2 ANQGSEA. The CDR3 sequence is CSVEDQRGKNIQYF. The CDR3 DNA follows: TGCAGCGTTGAAGATCAGCGTGGGAAAAACATTCAGTACTTC. The variable domain in full, completed from reference TRBV29-1 and TRBJ2-4, reads SAVISQKPSRDICQRGTSLTIQCQVDSQVTMMFWYRQQPGQSLTLIATANQGSEATYESGFVIDKFPISRPNLTFSTLTVSNMSPEDSSIYLCSVEDQRGKNIQYFGAGTRLSVL.

This chain uses TRBV28 with TRBJ1-2; unclear D gene. Trimming pared 3 bases from V and 2 bases from J, leaving 16 bases between. CDR1 and CDR2 (germline): MDHEN, SYDVKM. The CDR3 spans 16 residues. DNA of the CDR3: TGTGCCAGCAGTTTGGCGGGGAACCAAGTAAACTATGGCTACACCTTC. Its protein product is CASSLAGNQVNYGYTF.

The genes are TRBV20-1 and TRBJ2-7; no definite D call. V lost 0 bases to trimming and J lost 4 bases, with 4 bases between them. The CDR3 covers 11 residues. Looked up from germline, CDR1 is DFQATT and CDR2 is SNEGSKA (reference sequence). DNA of the CDR3: TGCAGTGCTAGAGAACAGTACGAGCAGTACTTC. Translated: CSAREQYEQYF.

This chain joins TRBV3-1 and TRBJ1-1; D is uncertain. The length of the CDR3 is 13 residues. Germline CDR1 is LGHDT and CDR2 is YNNKEL (reference sequence). V lost 3 bases and J lost 7, with 12 bases in between. The CDR3 reads CASSQVMLGEAFF. The CDR3 DNA reads as TGTGCCAGCAGCCAGGTAATGCTGGGTGAAGCTTTCTTT.